This TCR beta chain is from a study of blood T cells in healthy people across ages. A J-beta primer mix and a sample-barcoded 5' primer were used in a second PCR of about 7 to 12 cycles. TCRdb re-analysed the 5' RACE reads in MiXCR, keeping a single row per CDR3 protein. The data show approximately 1,700,000 distinct CDR3 sequences, with about 39% seen just once and about 21% held by the top ten. CDR3 size: 15 residues. Between the trimmed V and J ends, which lost 0 bases and 9 bases, there was a span of 14 bases. Germline lookup yields CDR1 KGHDR and CDR2 SFDVKD. The origin of this receptor is a human donor in good health. The chain combines TRBV24-1 with TRBJ2-1; unclear D gene. The specimen sequenced was blood. CDR3 sequence: CATSDLGRSAGEQFF. In DNA, the CDR3 is TGTGCCACCAGTGATTTGGGCAGGTCAGCCGGTGAGCAGTTCTTC.